A selection of T cell receptor beta chains follows, all from one sample in a study of shared clonotypes between healthy human individuals. Here immunoSEQ multiplex PCR was the method, and the copy in TCRdb shows in-frame clones only, minus some. The top ten hold approximately 1.2% of the sample, which has about 2 million clones, about 95% seen once. Sequencing was carried out using naive CD8+ T cells sorted from blood. The source of these receptors is a man in his late teens or twenties in good health. The CDR3 runs from the conserved cysteine through the conserved F or W. The order of the fields is V gene, D gene, clone size, J gene, CDR3 DNA, CDR3 protein. A D gene is named only where the DNA matches it firmly. Clone size is stated in some rows and not others, as once, few, many or a class when expanded.

>TRBV10-1|-|-|TRBJ1-6
TGCGCCAGCAGTGCCGACGGGTATAATTCACCCCTCCACTTT
CASSADGYNSPLHF
>TRBV6-4|-|-|TRBJ2-5
TGTGCCACCAGGAGGGGAGATCAAGAGACCCAGTACTTC
CATRRGDQETQYF
>TRBV6-6|TRBD2|-|TRBJ2-3
TGTGCCAGCAGTTCCAGCTCGGGACTAACTACAGATACGCAGTATTTT
CASSSSSGLTTDTQYF
>TRBV7-9|-|-|TRBJ2-7
TGTGCCAGCAGCTTTCCCACTGCCGAAATGACCTACGAGCAGTACTTC
CASSFPTAEMTYEQYF
>TRBV5-1|-|-|TRBJ2-1
TGCGCCAGCAGCTTGGAACCAGGGTACTACAATGAGCAGTTCTTC
CASSLEPGYYNEQFF
>TRBV19|-|-|TRBJ1-1
TGTGCCAGTGGGGTGGTGAACACTGAAGCTTTCTTT
CASGVVNTEAFF
>TRBV28|-|few|TRBJ2-2
TGTGCCAGCAGTTTAGGTACAGCCGCGAACACCGGGGAGCTGTTTTTT
CASSLGTAANTGELFF
>TRBV7-6|-|-|TRBJ2-5
TGTGCCAGCAGCTTAGTTCAGGGAGAGACCCAGTACTTC
CASSLVQGETQYF
>TRBV6-1|-|-|TRBJ2-7
TGTGCCAGCAGTGAACTAGTCGTCTACGAGCAGTACTTC
CASSELVVYEQYF
>TRBV6-5|-|-|TRBJ1-1
TGTGCCAGCAGTTACTCCAACAACCTGAACACTGAAGCTTTCTTT
CASSYSNNLNTEAFF
>TRBV19|TRBD1|-|TRBJ2-7
TGTGCCAGTAGTAGTCCCGGGACAGGGGTCTACGAGCAGTACTTC
CASSSPGTGVYEQYF
>TRBV5-1|-|-|TRBJ2-7
TGCGCCAGCAGCTTGGAGCCAATTCCCTACGAGCAGTACTTC
CASSLEPIPYEQYF
>TRBV15|-|-|TRBJ2-5
TGTGCCACCAGCAGTTGGGGGGGGCCGGAGACCCAGTACTTC
CATSSWGGPETQYF
>TRBV27|-|-|TRBJ2-7
TGTGCCAGCAGTTACCTTCCGGACTCCTACGAGCAGTACTTC
CASSYLPDSYEQYF
>TRBV7-9|-|once|TRBJ2-7
TGTGCCAGCAGCGGCCAGGGGCGCTGGGAGCAGTACTTC
CASSGQGRWEQYF
>TRBV4-3|-|-|TRBJ2-7
TGCGCCAGCAGCCAAGATGCGGGACCCCCTTACGAGCAGTACTTC
CASSQDAGPPYEQYF
>TRBV5-8|TRBD2|-|TRBJ2-5
TGTGCCAGCAGCTCGCCGGGACTAGTCACCGAGACCCAGTACTTC
CASSSPGLVTETQYF
>TRBV7-9|-|-|TRBJ1-1
TGTGCCAGCAGCTTAGCCGGGGCTGAAGCTTTCTTT
CASSLAGAEAFF
>TRBV2|TRBD1|once|TRBJ1-2
TGTGCCAGCAGCACAGGGGTCTTTAACTATGGCTACACCTTC
CASSTGVFNYGYTF
>TRBV27|-|-|TRBJ1-2
TGTGCCAGCAGTTTATCTAGGAACCTTCGCGATGGCTACACCTTC
CASSLSRNLRDGYTF
>TRBV5-4|TRBD2|-|TRBJ2-4
TGTGCCAGCAGCTTGACTAGCGGGGGGATTGAAAACATTCAGTACTTC
CASSLTSGGIENIQYF
>TRBV4-1|-|-|TRBJ2-7
TGCGCCAGCAGCCAAGATATGGCCTACGAGCAGTACTTC
CASSQDMAYEQYF